This T cell receptor beta chain was retrieved from a study of cytomegalovirus exposure and HLA in healthy donors. Study in general: In terms of ancestry, the Caucasian-associated cluster contained 81% of the approximately 420 genotyped donors.

Trimming took 2 bases from V and 3 from J, leaving 17 bases between them. Germline-derived CDR1 and CDR2 are MNHNS and SASEGT. The CDR3 runs 16 residues. As concerns this clone: Its antigen is unidentified.

Study results and limitations: The Asian-associated ancestry cluster reportedly had fewer N-insertions than the 666-donor mean in a later analysis. Association with HLA alleles at 0.05 false discovery rate was found for 16,951 TCR beta sequences in a later analysis. Later genetic work tied a missense DCLRE1C variant to beta-chain V and J trimming.

PCR amplification relied on 60 Vbeta primers (plus 13 Jbeta primers). Sequencing used immunoSEQ multiplex PCR; TCRdb keeps in-frame clones, though not all of them. The listing records about 170,000 clones. This chain links TRBV6-1 with TRBJ2-7; D possibly corresponds to TRBD2 (6 bases). Sequencing was done on a sample of PBMCs. The receptor was derived from a woman aged 18-35 years in good health and CMV-seropositive. The CDR3 DNA reads as TGTGCCAGCAGTGAACAGTATGGAGGGTTGGGCTACGAGCAGTACTTC. Its protein is CASSEQYGGLGYEQYF.